Listed below are T cell receptor beta chains from one sample, sequenced in a study of blood T cells in healthy people across ages. TCRdb reprocessed the 5' RACE reads with MiXCR, giving one entry per CDR3 protein. Of 650,000 to 900,000 distinct CDR3 sequences detected, around 62% appear once; the ten largest clones hold about a quarter. The sequenced sample consisted of blood. The receptors were gathered from a man younger than 40 in good health. Both conserved end residues are part of each CDR3. Each record gives: V gene, J gene, D gene, clone size, CDR3 protein, CDR3 DNA. The D gene is left open where the match is weak. Clone size appears in some rows only: once, few, many, or a class for an expanded clone.

TRBV25-1,TRBJ2-7,TRBD2,few,CASSVWGLGLPQYF,TGTGCCAGCAGTGTTTGGGGACTAGGTTTGCCGCAGTACTTC
TRBV30,TRBJ2-5,NA,few,CAWNSGLRLGTETQYF,TGTGCCTGGAACTCGGGATTAAGATTGGGAACAGAGACCCAGTACTTC
TRBV5-1,TRBJ2-7,TRBD1,NA,CASSATIQGSGEQYF,TGCGCCAGCAGCGCGACGATACAGGGGTCGGGAGAGCAGTACTTC
TRBV28,TRBJ2-7,NA,NA,CASSRPRDFANEQYF,TGTGCCAGCAGCCGACCCCGGGACTTTGCTAACGAGCAGTACTTC
TRBV11-2,TRBJ2-3,TRBD2,NA,CASSFPLAGGTPYTDTQYF,TGTGCCAGCAGCTTCCCACTAGCGGGGGGAACCCCTTACACAGATACGCAGTATTTT
TRBV20-1,TRBJ1-3,NA,once,CSASWDGRGLGGNTIYF,TGCAGTGCTAGTTGGGACGGGAGAGGCCTGGGTGGAAACACCATATATTTT
TRBV7-2,TRBJ2-1,TRBD2,NA,CASSRQAGGPPYNEQFF,TGTGCCAGCAGCCGTCAGGCGGGAGGGCCCCCCTACAATGAGCAGTTCTTC
TRBV7-8,TRBJ2-7,TRBD1,NA,CASSDRDRVYYEQYF,TGTGCCAGCAGCGACCGGGACAGGGTCTACTACGAGCAGTACTTC
TRBV20-1,TRBJ2-5,NA,NA,CSAGDPEGETQYF,TGCAGTGCCGGGGACCCTGAGGGAGAGACCCAGTACTTC
TRBV28,TRBJ2-2,NA,once,CASSEDPGELFF,TGTGCCAGCAGTGAGGATCCCGGGGAGCTGTTTTTT
TRBV29-1,TRBJ2-7,NA,few,CSAEIGFYEQYF,TGCAGCGCTGAGATCGGGTTCTACGAGCAGTACTTC
TRBV5-6,TRBJ2-7,NA,NA,CASSSWTRYEQYF,TGTGCCAGCAGCTCCTGGACACGTTACGAGCAGTACTTC
TRBV5-1,TRBJ1-6,TRBD1,NA,CASSCTTGADSPLHF,TGCGCCAGCAGCTGTACGACAGGGGCAGATTCACCCCTCCACTTT
TRBV6-2/TRBV6-3,TRBJ1-2,NA,few,CASSLTVLYGYTF,TGTGCCAGCAGCTTGACGGTCCTCTATGGCTACACCTTC
TRBV7-8,TRBJ1-5,NA,NA,CASSLDSPLQPRHF,TGTGCCAGCAGCTTAGATAGTCCGCTTCAGCCCCGGCATTTT
TRBV29-1,TRBJ2-6,TRBD2,few,CSVISGGASGANVLTF,TGCAGCGTTATTAGCGGGGGGGCCTCTGGGGCCAACGTCCTGACTTTC
TRBV24-1,TRBJ2-3,NA,NA,CATSGATDTQYF,TGTGCCACCTCGGGGGCCACAGATACGCAGTATTTT
TRBV20-1,TRBJ2-7,NA,NA,CSARRRGIAYEQYF,TGCAGTGCCCGGCGGAGGGGGATCGCCTACGAGCAGTACTTC
TRBV3-1,TRBJ2-7,TRBD1,NA,CASSPGTADYEQYF,TGTGCCAGCAGCCCAGGGACAGCAGACTACGAGCAGTACTTC
TRBV12-5,TRBJ2-3,NA,NA,CASGLGVSTDTQYF,TGTGCTAGTGGTTTGGGGGTTAGCACAGATACGCAGTATTTT
TRBV25-1,TRBJ1-1,TRBD1,NA,CASIRRTGENTEAFF,TGTGCCAGCATTAGAAGGACAGGGGAAAACACTGAAGCTTTCTTT
TRBV4-2,TRBJ1-2,NA,few,CASSQDAEGTSLPNYGYTF,TGTGCCAGCAGCCAAGATGCCGAGGGGACATCACTTCCGAACTATGGCTACACCTTC
TRBV6-5,TRBJ2-7,NA,NA,CASSYTGTYEQYF,TGTGCCAGCAGTTATACGGGTACCTACGAGCAGTACTTC
TRBV6-5,TRBJ2-3,NA,NA,CASSYGFMSTDTQYF,TGTGCCAGCAGTTACGGGTTCATGAGCACAGATACGCAGTATTTT
TRBV27,TRBJ1-2,NA,NA,CASISGRDALEANYGYTF,TGTGCCAGCATCTCCGGGCGGGACGCACTAGAAGCTAACTATGGCTACACCTTC
TRBV7-9,TRBJ2-5,NA,NA,CASSLVGRGPETQYF,TGTGCCAGCAGCTTAGTTGGGCGGGGGCCCGAGACCCAGTACTTC
TRBV5-1,TRBJ2-4,NA,NA,CASSLVQGAKNIQYF,TGCGCCAGCAGCTTGGTCCAGGGGGCCAAAAACATTCAGTACTTC
TRBV10-3,TRBJ2-7,NA,NA,CAISESRTGHYEQYF,TGTGCCATCAGTGAGTCGAGGACTGGTCACTACGAGCAGTACTTC